The 10 T cell receptor beta chains below all came from one sample that was sequenced in a study of cytomegalovirus exposure and HLA in healthy donors. It was with 60 Vbeta and 13 Jbeta primers that the PCR ran. Using immunoSEQ multiplex PCR, the repertoire was profiled, and TCRdb retains in-frame clones only, with some absent. This repertoire shows approximately 100,000 clones, around 67% found once; its top ten account for around 2.5%. Input material: PBMCs. The receptor set was obtained from a human donor in good health.

This clone was seen once. The rearrangement joins TRBV4-1 to TRBJ2-2, with 7 bases that match TRBD2. Losses at the gene ends were 10 bases for V and 0 bases for J; bases not matched to a gene: 5. CDR1 MGHRA and CDR2 YSYEKL come from the germline V gene. CDR3 size: 14 residues. CDR3 bases: TGCGCCACCAGAGGACTAGCGAACACCGGGGAGCTGTTTTTT. Translated, it gives CATRGLANTGELFF.

The CDR3 here is CSVDLAGTGGYEQYF. Written as DNA, the CDR3 is TGCAGCGTTGACTTGGCCGGGACGGGGGGGTACGAGCAGTACTTC. This chain joins TRBV29-1 and TRBJ2-7, with 8 bases fitting TRBD2. The CDR3 spans 15 residues. CDR1 SQVTM and CDR2 ANQGSEA come from the germline V gene. J lost 4 bases, V lost 3 bases, and 11 bases had no gene match.

This clone has only a few counts. The chain's CDR3 is CASSDGTDNSVLATNEKLFF. The CDR3 region has the DNA TGTGCCAGCAGCGACGGGACAGACAATTCAGTTCTTGCAACTAATGAAAAACTGTTTTTT. The V call is TRBV13, the J call TRBJ1-4; 7 bases align to TRBD1. Trimming removed 5 bases from V and 0 bases from J; junction bases left unmatched: 18. Germline-derived CDR1 and CDR2 are PRHDT and FYEKMQ (reference sequence). CDR3 size: 20 residues.

This clone occurred once. The chain carries TRBV21-1 and TRBJ1-2. TRBV21-1 corresponds to a pseudogene. There are 13 residues in the CDR3. CDR3 in amino acids: CAKGRGENYGYTF. In DNA form, the CDR3 reads TGTGCCAAGGGGAGGGGAGAAAACTATGGCTACACCTTC.

This clone was seen just once. The chain combines TRBV19 with TRBJ1-1, with D perhaps matching TRBD1 (6 bases). The CDR3 consists of 15 residues. V was trimmed by 1 base and J by 4 bases, leaving 13 bases between them. From germline, CDR1 is LNHDA and CDR2 SQIVND (reference sequence). CDR3 protein: CASSIGGQGSTEAFF. The CDR3 DNA sequence: TGTGCCAGTAGTATAGGGGGCCAGGGGAGCACTGAAGCTTTCTTT.

The J gene is TRBJ1-4, the V gene TRBV7-2, with 7 bases fitting TRBD1. Unmatched junction bases numbered 14, after V lost 5 bases and J lost 14 bases. CDR1 SGHTA and CDR2 FQGNSA come from the germline V gene. The CDR3 spans 14 residues. The CDR3 DNA reads as TGTGCCAGCAGCAACGGACAGGCCCGAGGGCGGCTGTTTTTT. Translation: CASSNGQARGRLFF.

This clone was seen a few times. V and J are TRBV2 and TRBJ1-5, with D unclear. With 2 bases removed from V and 1 base from J, the gap between germline ends came to 15 bases. This CDR3 has 17 residues. Germline CDR1 reads SNHLY; CDR2 reads FYNNEI. The CDR3 coding sequence is TGTGCCAGCAGTGAATTCCAGCGGGTTAGGAGCAATCAGCCCCAGCATTTT. It yields the protein CASSEFQRVRSNQPQHF.

The chain employs TRBV6-6 and TRBJ2-7; unclear D gene. Trimming pared 0 bases from V and 6 bases from J, leaving 9 bases between. The germline CDR1 and CDR2 sequences are MNHNY and SVGAGI (reference sequence). The CDR3 has 13 amino acids. CDR3 in amino acids: CASSYSKPSEQYF. The CDR3 DNA is TGTGCCAGCAGTTACTCGAAGCCCTCCGAGCAGTACTTC.

The chain has TRBV7-8 and TRBJ1-1, with 7 nucleotides matching TRBD1. CDR3 length: 12 residues. Germline V gives CDR1 SGHVS, CDR2 FQNEAQ. V lost 3 bases, J lost 6 bases, and 1 base stayed unmatched. This chain's CDR3 is CASSFGTAEAFF. The CDR3 DNA sequence: TGTGCCAGCAGCTTCGGGACAGCTGAAGCTTTCTTT.

CDR3 coding DNA: TGCGCCAGCAGCTTGGCGGGACTAGCGGGGGTAGATGAGCAGTTCTTC. Residues: CASSLAGLAGVDEQFF. This rearrangement joins TRBV5-1 to TRBJ2-1; 14 bases map to TRBD2. This CDR3 has 16 amino acids. Germline loops: CDR1 SGHRS, CDR2 YFSETQ. V lost 0 bases and J lost 8; bases outside the gene matches: 4.